A single count supports the clone carrying this T cell receptor beta chain. What it recognizes is unknown. The assay was immunoSEQ multiplex PCR, and TCRdb's table has in-frame clones only and misses some. This sample carries 50,000 to 80,000 clones, less than 95% of them seen once, and the ten largest clones take less than 6%. Trimming shortened V by 1 base and J by 5 bases, and 8 bases separated the two germline ends. CDR3 length: 13 residues. Germline-derived CDR1 and CDR2 are SQVTM and ANQGSEA. The sample is drawn from a study of OX40 agonist ivuxolimab in advanced cancers. Study background: Antecedent anti-PD-1, anti-PD-L1 or anti-CTLA-4 therapy was permissible, with 40% having received some.

Study results and limitations: Nonresponders included some who also had low normalized T-cell clonal expansion.

The sequence was collected from an adult with an advanced solid tumor such as melanoma, head and neck, liver or kidney cancer. V usage is TRBV29-1 and J usage is TRBJ2-2; weak D call: TRBD1 (6 bases). The material sequenced was CD4+ or CD8+ T cells sorted from blood, taken in a trial of the OX40 agonist ivuxolimab. The CDR3 sequence is CSVEGTGTGELFF. The DNA for the CDR3 is TGCAGCGTTGAAGGAACAGGGACCGGGGAGCTGTTTTTT.